This TCR beta chain was obtained from a study of T-cell memory formation after mild COVID-19. About the study: In these data, TCR clusters were largely donor specific.

TCRdb reanalysed the 5' RACE reads using MiXCR and keeps one entry per CDR3 protein. The table lists fewer than 90,000 distinct CDR3 sequences, 9.5% to 15% of them singletons. The sequenced sample was PBMCs or a T cell subset sorted from them (not recorded which). The TCR was taken from a man between 18 and 29 years old who had mild COVID-19 (a few samples of this study predate the infection). Cell type and time point are not known.

The DNA for the CDR3 is TGTGCCAGCAGGGGCAGCCGTGAAGCTTTCTTT. Protein sequence: CASRGSREAFF. This rearrangement joins TRBV6-6 to TRBJ1-1, with D uncertain. CDR1 and CDR2 (germline): MNHNY, SVGAGI (reference sequence). V shed 6 bases and J shed 7 bases, with 9 bases lying between them. CDR3 length: 11 residues.